There are many counts of the clone carrying this TCR beta chain. What it recognizes is unknown. One entry per CDR3 protein results from TCRdb running MiXCR on the 5' RACE reads. The data contain fewer than 85,000 distinct CDR3 sequences, roughly 3.9% of them seen just once; the ten biggest clones take up 1.3%. The sample comes from a study of neurological immune-mediated disorders. Study-level findings and limits: When the repertoires were sorted by phylogenetic grouping, those of 18 of 34 multiple sclerosis patients ended up in one related-CDR3 cluster, a possible signature.

Unsorted libraries came from 2 million PBMCs stored at -80 °C. CDR3 size: 13 residues. Germline V gene data show CDR1 as SEHNR and CDR2 as FQNEAQ (reference sequence). V lost 11 bases and J lost 2, with 13 bases in between. Sequencing was performed on PBMCs. V gene TRBV7-9 combines with J gene TRBJ2-1; weak D call: TRBD1 (6 bases). This receptor was identified in a young man with multiple sclerosis. The CDR3: CAVQGSAYNEQFF. CDR3 nucleotide sequence: TGTGCCGTCCAGGGGAGCGCCTACAATGAGCAGTTCTTC.